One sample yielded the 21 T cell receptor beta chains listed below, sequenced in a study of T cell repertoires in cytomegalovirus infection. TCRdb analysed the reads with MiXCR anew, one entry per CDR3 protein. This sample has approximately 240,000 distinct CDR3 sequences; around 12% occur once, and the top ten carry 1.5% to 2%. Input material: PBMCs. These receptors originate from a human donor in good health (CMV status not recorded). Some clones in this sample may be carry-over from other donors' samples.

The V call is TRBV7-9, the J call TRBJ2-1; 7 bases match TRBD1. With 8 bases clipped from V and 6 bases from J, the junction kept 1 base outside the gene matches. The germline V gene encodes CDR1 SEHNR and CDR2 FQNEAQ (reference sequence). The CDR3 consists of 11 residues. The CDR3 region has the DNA TGTGCCAGCGCAGGGGGCAATGAGCAGTTCTTC. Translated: CASAGGNEQFF.

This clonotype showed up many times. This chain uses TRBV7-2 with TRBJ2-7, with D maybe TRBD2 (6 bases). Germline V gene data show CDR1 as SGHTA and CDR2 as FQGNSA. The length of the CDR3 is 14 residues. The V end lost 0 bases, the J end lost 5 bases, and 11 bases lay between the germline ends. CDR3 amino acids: CASSLAPSVHEQYF. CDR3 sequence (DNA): TGTGCCAGCAGCTTAGCTCCTAGCGTCCACGAGCAGTACTTC.

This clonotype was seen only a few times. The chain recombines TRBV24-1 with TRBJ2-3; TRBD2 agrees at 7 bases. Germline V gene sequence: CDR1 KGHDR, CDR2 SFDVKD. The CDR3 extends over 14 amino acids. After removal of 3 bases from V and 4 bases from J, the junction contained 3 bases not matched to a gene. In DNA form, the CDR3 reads TGTGCCACCAGTGATACGGGGGGACCAGATACGCAGTATTTT. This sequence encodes CATSDTGGPDTQYF.

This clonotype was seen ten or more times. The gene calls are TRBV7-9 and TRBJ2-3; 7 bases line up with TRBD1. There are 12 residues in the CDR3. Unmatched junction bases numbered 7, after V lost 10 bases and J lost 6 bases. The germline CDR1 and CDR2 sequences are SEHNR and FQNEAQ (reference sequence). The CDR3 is CATRQGEDTQYF. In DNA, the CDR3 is TGTGCCACCCGACAGGGAGAGGATACGCAGTATTTT.

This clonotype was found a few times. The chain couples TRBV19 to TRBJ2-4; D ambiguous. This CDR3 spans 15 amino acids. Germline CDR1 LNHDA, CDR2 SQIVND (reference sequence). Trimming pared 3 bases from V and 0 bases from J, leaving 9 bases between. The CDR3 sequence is CASSISQLAKNIQYF. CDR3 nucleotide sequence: TGTGCCAGTAGTATTTCTCAGCTAGCCAAAAACATTCAGTACTTC.

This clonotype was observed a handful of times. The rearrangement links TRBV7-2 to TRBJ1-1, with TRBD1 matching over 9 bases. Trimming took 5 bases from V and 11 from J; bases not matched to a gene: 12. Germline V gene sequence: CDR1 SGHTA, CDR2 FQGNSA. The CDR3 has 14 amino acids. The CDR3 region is CASSALGQGVGAFF. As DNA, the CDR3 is TGTGCCAGCAGCGCACTGGGACAGGGTGTCGGGGCTTTCTTT.

CDR3 DNA: TGTGCCAGCAGCTTGGCCAAGTTAGAAGCTTTCTTT. Amino acids: CASSLAKLEAFF. The chain joins TRBV5-6 to TRBJ1-1; D uncertain. This CDR3 has 12 residues. Germline CDR1 is SGHDT and CDR2 is YYEEEE. Trimming shortened V by 0 bases and J by 8 bases, and 8 bases separated the two germline ends.

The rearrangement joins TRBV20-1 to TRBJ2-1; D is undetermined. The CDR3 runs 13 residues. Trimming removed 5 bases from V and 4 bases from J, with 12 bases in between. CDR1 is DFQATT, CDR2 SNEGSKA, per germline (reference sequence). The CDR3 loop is CSASSSMYNEQFF. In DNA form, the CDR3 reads TGCAGTGCTTCCTCCAGCATGTACAATGAGCAGTTCTTC.

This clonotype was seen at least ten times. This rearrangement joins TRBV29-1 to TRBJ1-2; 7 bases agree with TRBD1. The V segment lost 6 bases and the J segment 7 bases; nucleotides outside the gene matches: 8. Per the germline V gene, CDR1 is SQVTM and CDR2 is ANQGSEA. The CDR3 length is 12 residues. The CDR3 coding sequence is TGCAGCGTAGCTCACAGGGGAGGTGGCTACACCTTC. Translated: CSVAHRGGGYTF.

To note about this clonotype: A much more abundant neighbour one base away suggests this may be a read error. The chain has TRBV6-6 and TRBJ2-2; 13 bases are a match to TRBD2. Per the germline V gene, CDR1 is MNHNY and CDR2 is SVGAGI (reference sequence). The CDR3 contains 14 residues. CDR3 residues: CAGGGLAGVGGLFF. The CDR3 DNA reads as TGTGCCGGCGGTGGACTAGCGGGAGTTGGGGGGCTGTTTTTT.

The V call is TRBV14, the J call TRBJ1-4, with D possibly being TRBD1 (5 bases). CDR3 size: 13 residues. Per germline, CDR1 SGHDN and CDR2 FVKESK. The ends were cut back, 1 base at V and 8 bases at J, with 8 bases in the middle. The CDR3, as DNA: TGTGCCAGCAGCCAAGTTTGGGGGGAAAAACTGTTTTTT. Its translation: CASSQVWGEKLFF.

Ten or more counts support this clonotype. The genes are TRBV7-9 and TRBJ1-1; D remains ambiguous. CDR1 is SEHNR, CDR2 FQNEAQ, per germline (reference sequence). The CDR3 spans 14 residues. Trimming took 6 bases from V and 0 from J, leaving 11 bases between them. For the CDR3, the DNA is TGTGCCAGCAGTTACACTGTTATGAACACTGAAGCTTTCTTT. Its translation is CASSYTVMNTEAFF.

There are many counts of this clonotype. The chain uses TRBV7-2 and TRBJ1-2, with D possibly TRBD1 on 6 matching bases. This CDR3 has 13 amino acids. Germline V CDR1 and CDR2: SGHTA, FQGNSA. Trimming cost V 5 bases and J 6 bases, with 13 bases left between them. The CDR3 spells CASSPGQPNGYTF. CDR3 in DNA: TGTGCCAGCAGCCCGGGACAACCAAATGGCTACACCTTC.

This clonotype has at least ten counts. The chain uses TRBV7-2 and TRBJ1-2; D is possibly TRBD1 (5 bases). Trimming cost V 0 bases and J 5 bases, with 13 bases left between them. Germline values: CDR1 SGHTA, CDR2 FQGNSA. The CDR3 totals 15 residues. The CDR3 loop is CASSLALLGRYGYTF. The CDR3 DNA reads TGTGCCAGCAGCTTAGCGCTCCTGGGGCGGTATGGCTACACCTTC.

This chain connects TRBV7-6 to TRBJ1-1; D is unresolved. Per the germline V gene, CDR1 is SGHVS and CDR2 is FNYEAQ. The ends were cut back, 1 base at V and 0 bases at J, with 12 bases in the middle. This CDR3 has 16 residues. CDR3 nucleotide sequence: TGTGCCAGCAGCTTAGGGCAACCTGGCATGAACACTGAAGCTTTCTTT. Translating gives CASSLGQPGMNTEAFF.

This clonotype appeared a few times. Here the CDR3 DNA reads TGTGCCAGCAGCTTGGAAAGAAGACCCACTGAAGCTTTCTTT. Amino acids: CASSLERRPTEAFF. This sequence joins TRBV5-6 and TRBJ1-1; D gene ambiguous. CDR3 length equals 14 residues. The ends were cut back, 0 bases at V and 4 bases at J, with 10 bases in the middle. Germline V lookup: CDR1 SGHDT, CDR2 YYEEEE.

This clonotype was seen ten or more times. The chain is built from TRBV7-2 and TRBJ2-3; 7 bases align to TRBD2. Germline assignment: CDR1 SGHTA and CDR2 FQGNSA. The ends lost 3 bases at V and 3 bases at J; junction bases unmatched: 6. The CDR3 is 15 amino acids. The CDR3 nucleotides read TGTGCCAGCAGCTTCCAAGGACTAGTAACAGATACGCAGTATTTT. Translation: CASSFQGLVTDTQYF.

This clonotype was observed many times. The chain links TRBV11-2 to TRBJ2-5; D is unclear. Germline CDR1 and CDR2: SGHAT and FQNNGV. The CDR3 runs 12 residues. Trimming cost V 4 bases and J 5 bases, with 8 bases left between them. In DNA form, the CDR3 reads TGTGCCAGCAGCTCCCAGAGGGAGACCCAGTACTTC. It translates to CASSSQRETQYF.

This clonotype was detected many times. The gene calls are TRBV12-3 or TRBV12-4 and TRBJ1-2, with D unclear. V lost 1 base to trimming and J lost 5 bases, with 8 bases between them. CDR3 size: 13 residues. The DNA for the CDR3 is TGTGCCAGCAGTTTAGGGGCCCGATATGGCTACACCTTC. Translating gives CASSLGARYGYTF.

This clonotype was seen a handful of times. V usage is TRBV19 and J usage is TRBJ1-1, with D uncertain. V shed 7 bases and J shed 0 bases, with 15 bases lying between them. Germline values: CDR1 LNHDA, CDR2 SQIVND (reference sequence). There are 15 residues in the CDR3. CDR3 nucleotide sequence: TGTGCCAGTACGGTCCGCCGACCAGTGAACACTGAAGCTTTCTTT. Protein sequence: CASTVRRPVNTEAFF. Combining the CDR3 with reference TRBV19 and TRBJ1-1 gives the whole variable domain DGGITQSPKYLFRKEGQNVTLSCEQNLNHDAMYWYRQDPGQGLRLIYYSQIVNDFQKGDIAEGYSVSREKKESFPLTVTSAQKNPTAFYLCASTVRRPVNTEAFFGQGTRLTVV.

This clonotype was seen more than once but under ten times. CDR3 sequence reads: CSAGQGSNQPQHF. CDR3 nucleotide sequence: TGCAGCGCAGGACAGGGGAGCAATCAGCCCCAGCATTTT. The chain has TRBV29-1 and TRBJ1-5; the match to TRBD1 covers 9 bases. Germline CDR1 and CDR2: SQVTM and ANQGSEA. J was trimmed by 1 base and V by 7 bases; bases with no gene match: 2. This CDR3 spans 13 amino acids.